A selection of T cell receptor beta chains follows, all from one sample in a study of post-analysis software for immune sequencing data. MiXCR was run by TCRdb on the PCR reads, yielding one entry per CDR3 protein. The sample has 750,000 to 900,000 distinct CDR3 sequences, about 43% seen once. The sequenced sample consisted of blood. The receptors stem from a girl aged 5-17 years with multiple sclerosis. Both conserved end residues are part of each CDR3. The D gene is left open where the match is weak. A clone size is listed for some rows: how often the clone was seen (once, few, many), or a class if it is expanded.

V: TRBV7-8
D: -
J: TRBJ1-1
size: few
DNA: TGTGCCAGCAGCTATAGGGGCCGACGCACGAACACTGAAGCTTTCTTT
CDR3: CASSYRGRRTNTEAFF

V: TRBV7-9
D: TRBD2
J: TRBJ2-7
size: many
DNA: TGTGCCAGCAGCTCTCTAGCGGACTACGAGCAGTACTTC
CDR3: CASSSLADYEQYF

V: TRBV20-1
D: -
J: TRBJ2-7
size: -
DNA: TGCAGTGCTAGGGTAGCGAGTAGTCGGGAGCAGTACTTC
CDR3: CSARVASSREQYF

V: TRBV6-1
D: TRBD1
J: TRBJ2-1
size: few
DNA: TGTGCCAGCAGTGAAGCGGAGGACAGGGGGCATGAGCAGTTCTTC
CDR3: CASSEAEDRGHEQFF

V: TRBV29-1
D: -
J: TRBJ1-2
size: many
DNA: TGCAGCGTTGAAGATCGCCGGGGCGCGGTGAGGGGCTACACCTTC
CDR3: CSVEDRRGAVRGYTF

V: TRBV7-2
D: -
J: TRBJ1-5
size: -
DNA: TGTGCCAGCAGCTCGCCACCAGGGCCCAATCAGCCCCAGCATTTT
CDR3: CASSSPPGPNQPQHF

V: TRBV29-1
D: TRBD1
J: TRBJ2-7
size: few
DNA: TGCAGCGTTTGGACAGGGGGCCACGAGCAGTACTTC
CDR3: CSVWTGGHEQYF

V: TRBV4-3
D: -
J: TRBJ1-4
size: -
DNA: TGCGCCAGCAGCCCTACTCAGGGGCAGGGATATGAAAAACTGTTTTTT
CDR3: CASSPTQGQGYEKLFF

V: TRBV12-3/TRBV12-4
D: -
J: TRBJ2-1
size: -
DNA: TGTGCCAGCAGCCCCCGGGAGAACAATGAGCAGTTCTTC
CDR3: CASSPRENNEQFF

V: TRBV4-1
D: -
J: TRBJ2-7
size: many
DNA: TGCGCCAGCAGCCAGGGGGTGGGCTACGAGCAGTACTTC
CDR3: CASSQGVGYEQYF

V: TRBV12-3/TRBV12-4
D: TRBD1
J: TRBJ1-5
size: -
DNA: TGTGCCAGCACGTCCGGGACAGGGGGTAGCAATCAGCCCCAGCATTTT
CDR3: CASTSGTGGSNQPQHF

V: TRBV7-2
D: -
J: TRBJ2-4
size: -
DNA: TGTGCCAGCAGCTTAGGGTCAGGGGAGCACATTCAGTACTTC
CDR3: CASSLGSGEHIQYF

V: TRBV5-1
D: -
J: TRBJ2-5
size: -
DNA: TGCGCCAGCAGCTCGTTCCAGAGGAAAGGAGAGACCCAGTACTTC
CDR3: CASSSFQRKGETQYF

V: TRBV7-9
D: -
J: TRBJ2-1
size: -
DNA: TGTGCCAGCATCAATAGCGAGGAGATCCCCTACAATGAGCAGTTCTTC
CDR3: CASINSEEIPYNEQFF

V: TRBV30
D: -
J: TRBJ2-3
size: few
DNA: TGTGCCTGGAGTGTAGGCCGGGAGTCAGATACGCAGTATTTT
CDR3: CAWSVGRESDTQYF

V: TRBV28
D: -
J: TRBJ1-2
size: few
DNA: TGTGCCAGCAGTTTAGCAGGGAAAAACTATGGCTACACCTTC
CDR3: CASSLAGKNYGYTF

V: TRBV12-3/TRBV12-4
D: TRBD2
J: TRBJ2-5
size: many
DNA: TGTGCCAGCAGTTTTGGCGGGGGTCGAGAGACCCAGTACTTC
CDR3: CASSFGGGRETQYF

V: TRBV4-1
D: -
J: TRBJ2-1
size: few
DNA: TGCGCCAGCAGCCAAGAGGTAGCCCCTCTTCATCAGTTCTTC
CDR3: CASSQEVAPLHQFF

V: TRBV7-2
D: -
J: TRBJ2-5
size: many
DNA: TGTGCCAGCAGCTTGGTAGGCAGGGGACAAGAGACCCAGTACTTC
CDR3: CASSLVGRGQETQYF

V: TRBV5-1
D: TRBD2
J: TRBJ2-7
size: -
DNA: TGCGCCAGCAGCCGGGAGGGGTTCGAGCAGTACTTC
CDR3: CASSREGFEQYF

V: TRBV29-1
D: -
J: TRBJ2-5
size: -
DNA: TGCAGCGTTGAACTCGGGACTGGCGGGGGCGAGACCCAGTACTTC
CDR3: CSVELGTGGGETQYF

V: TRBV4-3
D: -
J: TRBJ1-1
size: -
DNA: TGCGCCAGCAGCCAAGAATACGGCGGACGGAACACTGAAGCTTTCTTT
CDR3: CASSQEYGGRNTEAFF

V: TRBV7-9
D: -
J: TRBJ2-7
size: few
DNA: TGTGCCAGCAGCTTAGAAAGGGAACCCAACGAGCAGTACTTC
CDR3: CASSLEREPNEQYF

V: TRBV29-1
D: -
J: TRBJ1-1
size: -
DNA: TGCAGCCGAAGACGCGGGGTGGGGAGGTGGGCTGAAGCTTTCTTT
CDR3: CSRRRGVGRWAEAFF

V: TRBV7-2
D: -
J: TRBJ2-1
size: -
DNA: TGTGCCAGCAGCTCGGTCTCCATCGACACGATCCAGTTCTTC
CDR3: CASSSVSIDTIQFF

V: TRBV7-8
D: -
J: TRBJ2-7
size: -
DNA: TGTGCCAGCAGCTCCAGGGGGGGAGGAGGGCACTACGAGCAGTACTTC
CDR3: CASSSRGGGGHYEQYF

V: TRBV5-6
D: -
J: TRBJ2-7
size: -
DNA: TGTGCCAGCAGCTTGGTATCGGTGACCCCTTCCTACGAGCAGTACTTC
CDR3: CASSLVSVTPSYEQYF

V: TRBV29-1
D: -
J: TRBJ2-7
size: -
DNA: TGCAGCGTTGAAGTTGAAGTACCTTACGAGCAGTACTTC
CDR3: CSVEVEVPYEQYF

V: TRBV10-3
D: TRBD2
J: TRBJ2-7
size: -
DNA: TGTGCCATCAGTCGGACTAGCGGGAGGACTATCTACGAGCAGTACTTC
CDR3: CAISRTSGRTIYEQYF

V: TRBV7-3
D: -
J: TRBJ2-3
size: -
DNA: TGTGCCAGCAGCTATCGTTTGACGGGAGACGCGCAGTATTTT
CDR3: CASSYRLTGDAQYF

V: TRBV6-4
D: TRBD2
J: TRBJ2-7
size: -
DNA: TGTGCCAGTAGTGACATGGGCGGGGGTTACAACGAGCAGTACTTC
CDR3: CASSDMGGGYNEQYF

V: TRBV27
D: TRBD2
J: TRBJ2-7
size: -
DNA: TGTGCCAGCAGTTCCCGGGCTAGCGGCAACTACGAGCAGTACTTC
CDR3: CASSSRASGNYEQYF

V: TRBV3-1
D: -
J: TRBJ2-1
size: -
DNA: TGTGCCAGCAGCCAAGAGGCAGGTATGCACAATGAGCAGTTCTTC
CDR3: CASSQEAGMHNEQFF

V: TRBV6-6
D: -
J: TRBJ2-1
size: -
DNA: TGTGCCAGCATCGAAAGAGGGGGAGGGCCTCATGAGCAGTTCTTC
CDR3: CASIERGGGPHEQFF

V: TRBV20-1
D: -
J: TRBJ2-3
size: -
DNA: TGCAGTGCCACGGAGCCCTCCTTCGCAGATACGCAGTATTTT
CDR3: CSATEPSFADTQYF

V: TRBV29-1
D: -
J: TRBJ1-2
size: once
DNA: TGCAGCGTCCTTCGGGGGGCCGACTATGGCTACACCTTC
CDR3: CSVLRGADYGYTF

V: TRBV28
D: -
J: TRBJ2-7
size: -
DNA: TGTGCCAGCAGTTCCGCCAGGTACGAGCAGTACTTC
CDR3: CASSSARYEQYF

V: TRBV2
D: -
J: TRBJ2-1
size: few
DNA: TGTGCCGGGGGGGCTAATGAGCAGTTCTTC
CDR3: CAGGANEQFF

V: TRBV4-2
D: -
J: TRBJ2-5
size: -
DNA: TGTGCCAGCAGCCAAGAAAACAGCTATAGGCTGTACTTC
CDR3: CASSQENSYRLYF

V: TRBV3-1
D: -
J: TRBJ1-5
size: -
DNA: TGTGCCAGCAGCCAAGGATTAGACGTAGGCAATCAGCCCCAGCATTTT
CDR3: CASSQGLDVGNQPQHF

V: TRBV6-6
D: TRBD1
J: TRBJ1-1
size: -
DNA: TGTGCCAGCAGTCCGACAGGGCAGCTGAACACTGAAGCTTTCTTT
CDR3: CASSPTGQLNTEAFF

V: TRBV10-3
D: -
J: TRBJ2-3
size: -
DNA: TGTGCCATCGGCGGAGGGGGAGTAAGCACAGATACGCAGTATTTT
CDR3: CAIGGGGVSTDTQYF

V: TRBV5-6
D: -
J: TRBJ2-1
size: -
DNA: TGTGCCAGCAGCTTGGAAATAAGTCGTGGGGGATTCCGCTACAATGAGCAGTTCTTC
CDR3: CASSLEISRGGFRYNEQFF

V: TRBV6-5
D: -
J: TRBJ1-4
size: -
DNA: TGTGCCAGCAGGGTTAATGAAAAACTGTTTTTT
CDR3: CASRVNEKLFF

V: TRBV5-5
D: TRBD2
J: TRBJ2-4
size: -
DNA: TGTGCCAGCAGCTTATGGGGCCGGGGACTAGCGGGTCACAGTGACATTCAGTACTTC
CDR3: CASSLWGRGLAGHSDIQYF

V: TRBV12-5
D: TRBD2
J: TRBJ2-1
size: -
DNA: TGTGCTAGTGGCTGGGGACTGAGCGGGAGGGTGGGCAATGAGCAGTTCTTC
CDR3: CASGWGLSGRVGNEQFF

V: TRBV9
D: TRBD1
J: TRBJ1-5
size: -
DNA: TGTGCCAGCAGCAAATCCGGGACAGGCAATCAGCCCCAGCATTTT
CDR3: CASSKSGTGNQPQHF